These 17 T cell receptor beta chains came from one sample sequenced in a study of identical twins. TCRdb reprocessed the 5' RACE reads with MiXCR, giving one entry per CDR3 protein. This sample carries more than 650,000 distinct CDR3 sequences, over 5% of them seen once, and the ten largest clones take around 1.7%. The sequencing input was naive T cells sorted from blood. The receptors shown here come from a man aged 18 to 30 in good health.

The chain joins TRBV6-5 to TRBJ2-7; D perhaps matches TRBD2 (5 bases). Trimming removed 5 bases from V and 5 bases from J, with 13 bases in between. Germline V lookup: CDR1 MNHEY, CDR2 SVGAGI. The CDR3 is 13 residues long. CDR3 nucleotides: TGTGCCAGCAGTATTACTCAGACTAACGAGCAGTACTTC. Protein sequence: CASSITQTNEQYF.

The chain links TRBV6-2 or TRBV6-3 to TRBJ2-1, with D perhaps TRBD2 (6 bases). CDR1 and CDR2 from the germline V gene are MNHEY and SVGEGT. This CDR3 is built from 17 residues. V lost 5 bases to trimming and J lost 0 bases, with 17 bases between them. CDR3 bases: TGTGCCAGCAGTAAAACAAATAGCGGAAGCTCCTACAATGAGCAGTTCTTC. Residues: CASSKTNSGSSYNEQFF.

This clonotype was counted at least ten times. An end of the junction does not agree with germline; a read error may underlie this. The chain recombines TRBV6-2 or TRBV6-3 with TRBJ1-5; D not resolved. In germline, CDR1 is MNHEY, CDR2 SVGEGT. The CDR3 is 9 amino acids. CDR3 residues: CASSQPQHF. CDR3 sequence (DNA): TGTGCCAGCAGTCAGCCCCAGCATTTT.

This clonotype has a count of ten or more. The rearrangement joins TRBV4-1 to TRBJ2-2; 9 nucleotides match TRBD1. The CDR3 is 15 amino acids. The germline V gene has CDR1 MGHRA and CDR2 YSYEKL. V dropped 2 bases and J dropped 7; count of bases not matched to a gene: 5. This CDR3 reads CASSQWTGDIGELFF. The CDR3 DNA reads TGCGCCAGCAGCCAATGGACAGGGGATATCGGGGAGCTGTTTTTT.

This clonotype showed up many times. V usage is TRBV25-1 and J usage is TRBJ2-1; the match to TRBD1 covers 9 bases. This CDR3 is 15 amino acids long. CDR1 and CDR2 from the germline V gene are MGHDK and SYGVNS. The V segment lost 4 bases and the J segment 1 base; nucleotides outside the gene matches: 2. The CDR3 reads CASSVGQGSYNEQFF. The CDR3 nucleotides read TGTGCCAGCAGTGTGGGACAGGGTTCCTACAATGAGCAGTTCTTC. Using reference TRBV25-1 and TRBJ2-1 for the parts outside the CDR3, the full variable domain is EADIYQTPRYLVIGTGKKITLECSQTMGHDKMYWYQQDPGMELHLIHYSYGVNSTEKGDLSSESTVSRIRTEHFPLTLESARPSHTSQYLCASSVGQGSYNEQFFGPGTRLTVL.

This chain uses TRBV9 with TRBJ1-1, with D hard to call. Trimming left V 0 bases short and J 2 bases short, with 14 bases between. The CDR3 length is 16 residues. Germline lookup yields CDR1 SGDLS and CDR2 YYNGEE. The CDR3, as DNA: TGTGCCAGCAGCGTAGGTAGTCAGATCCTTAACACTGAAGCTTTCTTT. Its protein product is CASSVGSQILNTEAFF.

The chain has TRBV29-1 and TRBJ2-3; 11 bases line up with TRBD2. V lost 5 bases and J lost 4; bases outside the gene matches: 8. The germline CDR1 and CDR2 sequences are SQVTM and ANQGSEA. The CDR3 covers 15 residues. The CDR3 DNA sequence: TGCAGCGTTTCAATAGCGGGAGGGGCACCAGATACGCAGTATTTT. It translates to CSVSIAGGAPDTQYF.

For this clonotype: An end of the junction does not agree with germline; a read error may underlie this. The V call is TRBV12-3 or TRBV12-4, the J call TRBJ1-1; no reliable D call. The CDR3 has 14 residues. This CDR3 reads CASSLALGPSEAFF. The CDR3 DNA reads TGTGCCAGCAGTTTAGCCCTAGGACCCTCTGAGGCTTTCTTT.

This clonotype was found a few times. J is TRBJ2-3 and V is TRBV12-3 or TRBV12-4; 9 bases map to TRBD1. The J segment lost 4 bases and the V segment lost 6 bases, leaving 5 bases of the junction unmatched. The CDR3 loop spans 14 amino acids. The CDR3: CASSNTGGADTQYF. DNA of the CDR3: TGTGCCAGCAGCAATACAGGGGGCGCAGATACGCAGTATTTT.

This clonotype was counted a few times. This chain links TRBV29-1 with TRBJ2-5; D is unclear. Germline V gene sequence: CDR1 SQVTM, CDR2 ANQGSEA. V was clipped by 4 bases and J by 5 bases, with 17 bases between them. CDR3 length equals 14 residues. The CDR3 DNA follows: TGCAGCGTTGTGAGGCGAACTCCCTGGGAGACCCAGTACTTC. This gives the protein CSVVRRTPWETQYF.

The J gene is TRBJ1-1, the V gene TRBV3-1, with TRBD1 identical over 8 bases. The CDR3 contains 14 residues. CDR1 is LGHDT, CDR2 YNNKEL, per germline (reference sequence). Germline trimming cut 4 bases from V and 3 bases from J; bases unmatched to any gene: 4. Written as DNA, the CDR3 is TGTGCCAGCAGCCCCCTGGACAGGGACACTGAAGCTTTCTTT. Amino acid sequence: CASSPLDRDTEAFF.

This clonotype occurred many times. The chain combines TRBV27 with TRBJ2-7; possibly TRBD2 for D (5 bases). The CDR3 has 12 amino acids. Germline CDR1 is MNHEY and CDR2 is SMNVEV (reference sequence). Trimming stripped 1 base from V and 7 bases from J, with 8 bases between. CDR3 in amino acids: CASSLFGGEQYF. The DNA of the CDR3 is TGTGCCAGCAGTTTATTTGGCGGGGAGCAGTACTTC.

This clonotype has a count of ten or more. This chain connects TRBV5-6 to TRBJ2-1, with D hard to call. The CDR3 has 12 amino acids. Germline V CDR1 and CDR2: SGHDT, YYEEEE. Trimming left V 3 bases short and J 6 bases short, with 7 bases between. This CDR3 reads CASSSLTNEQFF. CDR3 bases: TGTGCCAGCAGCTCTCTAACCAATGAGCAGTTCTTC.

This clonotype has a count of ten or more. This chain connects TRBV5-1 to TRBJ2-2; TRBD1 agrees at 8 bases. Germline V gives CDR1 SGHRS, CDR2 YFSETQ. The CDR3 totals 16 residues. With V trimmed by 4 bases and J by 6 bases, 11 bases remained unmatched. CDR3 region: CASSQDRASLAGELFF. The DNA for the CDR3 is TGCGCCAGCAGCCAGGACAGGGCATCTTTGGCCGGGGAGCTGTTTTTT.

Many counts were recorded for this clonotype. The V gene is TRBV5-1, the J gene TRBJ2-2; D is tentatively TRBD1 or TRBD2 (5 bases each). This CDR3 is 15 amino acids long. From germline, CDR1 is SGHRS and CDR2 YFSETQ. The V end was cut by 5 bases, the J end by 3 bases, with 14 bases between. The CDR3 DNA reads TGCGCCAGCAGAGCCACCGGGACGCACACCGGGGAGCTGTTTTTT. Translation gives CASRATGTHTGELFF.

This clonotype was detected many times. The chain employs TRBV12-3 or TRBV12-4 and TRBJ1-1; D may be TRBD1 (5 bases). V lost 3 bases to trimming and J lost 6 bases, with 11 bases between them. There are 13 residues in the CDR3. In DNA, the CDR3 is TGTGCCAGCAGTTTCTACGGGGGGGCTGAAGCTTTCTTT. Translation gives CASSFYGGAEAFF.

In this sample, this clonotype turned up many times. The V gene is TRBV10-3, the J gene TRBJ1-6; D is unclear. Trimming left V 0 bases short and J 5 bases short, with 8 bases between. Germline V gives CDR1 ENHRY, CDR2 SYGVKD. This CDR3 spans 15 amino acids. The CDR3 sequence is CAISESYDDNSPLHF. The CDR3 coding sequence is TGTGCCATCAGTGAGTCGTATGACGATAATTCACCCCTCCACTTT.